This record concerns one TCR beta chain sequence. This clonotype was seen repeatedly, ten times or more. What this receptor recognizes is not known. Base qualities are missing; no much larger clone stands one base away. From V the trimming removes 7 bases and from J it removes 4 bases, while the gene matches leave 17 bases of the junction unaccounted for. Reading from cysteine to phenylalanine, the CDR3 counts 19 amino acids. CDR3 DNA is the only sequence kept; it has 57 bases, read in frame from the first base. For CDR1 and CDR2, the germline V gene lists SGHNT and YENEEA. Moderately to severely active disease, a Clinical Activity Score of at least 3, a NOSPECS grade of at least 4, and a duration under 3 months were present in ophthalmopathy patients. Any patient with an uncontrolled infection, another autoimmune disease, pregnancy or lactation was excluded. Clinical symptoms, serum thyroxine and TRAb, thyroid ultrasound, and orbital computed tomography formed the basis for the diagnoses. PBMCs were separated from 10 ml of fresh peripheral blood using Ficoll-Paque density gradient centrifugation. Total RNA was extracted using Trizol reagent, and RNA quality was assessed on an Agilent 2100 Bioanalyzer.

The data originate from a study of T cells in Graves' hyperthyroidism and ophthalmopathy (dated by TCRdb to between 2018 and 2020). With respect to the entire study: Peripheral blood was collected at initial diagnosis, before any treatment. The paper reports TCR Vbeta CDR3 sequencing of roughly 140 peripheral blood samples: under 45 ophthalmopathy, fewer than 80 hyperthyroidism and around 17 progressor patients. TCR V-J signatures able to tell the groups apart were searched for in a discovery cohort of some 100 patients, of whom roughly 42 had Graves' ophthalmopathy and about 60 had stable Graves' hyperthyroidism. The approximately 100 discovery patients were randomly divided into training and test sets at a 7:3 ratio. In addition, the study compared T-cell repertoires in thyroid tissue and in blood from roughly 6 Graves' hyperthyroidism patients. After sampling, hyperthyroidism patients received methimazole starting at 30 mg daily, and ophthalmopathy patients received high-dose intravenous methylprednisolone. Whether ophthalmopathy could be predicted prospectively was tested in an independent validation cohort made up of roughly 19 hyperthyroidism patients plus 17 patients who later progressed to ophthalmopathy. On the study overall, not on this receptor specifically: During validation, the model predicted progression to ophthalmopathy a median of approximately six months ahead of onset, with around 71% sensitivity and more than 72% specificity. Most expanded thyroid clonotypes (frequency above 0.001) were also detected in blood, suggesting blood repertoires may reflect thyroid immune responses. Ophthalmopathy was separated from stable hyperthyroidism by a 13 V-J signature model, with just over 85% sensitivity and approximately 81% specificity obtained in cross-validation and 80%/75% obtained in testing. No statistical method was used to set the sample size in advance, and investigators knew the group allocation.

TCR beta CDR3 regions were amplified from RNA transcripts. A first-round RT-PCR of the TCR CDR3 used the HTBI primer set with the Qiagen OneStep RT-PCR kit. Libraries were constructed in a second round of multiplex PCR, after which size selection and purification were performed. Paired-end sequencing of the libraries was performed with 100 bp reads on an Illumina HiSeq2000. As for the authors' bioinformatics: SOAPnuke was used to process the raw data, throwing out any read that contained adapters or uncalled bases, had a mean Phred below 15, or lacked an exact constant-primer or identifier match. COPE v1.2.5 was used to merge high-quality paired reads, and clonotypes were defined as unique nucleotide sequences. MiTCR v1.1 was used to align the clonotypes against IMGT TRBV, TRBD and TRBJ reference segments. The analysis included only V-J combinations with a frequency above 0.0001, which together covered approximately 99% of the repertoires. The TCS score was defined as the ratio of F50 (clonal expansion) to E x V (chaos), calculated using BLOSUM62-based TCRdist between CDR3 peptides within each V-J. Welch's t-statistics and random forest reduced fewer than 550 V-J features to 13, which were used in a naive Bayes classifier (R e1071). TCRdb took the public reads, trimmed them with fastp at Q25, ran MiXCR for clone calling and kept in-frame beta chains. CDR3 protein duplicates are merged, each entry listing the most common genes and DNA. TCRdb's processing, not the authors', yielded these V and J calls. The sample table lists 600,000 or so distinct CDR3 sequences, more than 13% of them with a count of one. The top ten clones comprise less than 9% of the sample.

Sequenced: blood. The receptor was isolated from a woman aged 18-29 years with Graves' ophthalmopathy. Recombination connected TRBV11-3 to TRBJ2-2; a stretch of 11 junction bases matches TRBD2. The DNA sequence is TGTGCCAGCACCCAAACACTGACTAGCGGGAACTACCTCACCGGGGAGCTGTTTTTT. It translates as CASTQTLTSGNYLTGELFF.